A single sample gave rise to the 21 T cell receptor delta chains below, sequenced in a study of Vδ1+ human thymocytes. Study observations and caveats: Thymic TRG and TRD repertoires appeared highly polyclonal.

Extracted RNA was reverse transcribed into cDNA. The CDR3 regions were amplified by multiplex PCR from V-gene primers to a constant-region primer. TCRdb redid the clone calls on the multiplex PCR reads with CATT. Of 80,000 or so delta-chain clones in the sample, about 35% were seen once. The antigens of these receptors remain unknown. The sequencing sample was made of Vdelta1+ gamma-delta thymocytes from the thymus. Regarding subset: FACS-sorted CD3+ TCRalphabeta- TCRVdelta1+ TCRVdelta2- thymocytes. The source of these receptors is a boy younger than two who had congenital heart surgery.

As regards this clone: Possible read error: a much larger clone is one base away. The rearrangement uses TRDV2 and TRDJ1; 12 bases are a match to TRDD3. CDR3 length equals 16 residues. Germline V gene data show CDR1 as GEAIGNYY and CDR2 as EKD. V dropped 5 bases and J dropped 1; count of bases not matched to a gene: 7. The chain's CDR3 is CACVVTGGYPTDKLIF. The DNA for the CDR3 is TGTGCCTGTGTGGTTACTGGGGGATACCCCACCGATAAACTCATCTTT.

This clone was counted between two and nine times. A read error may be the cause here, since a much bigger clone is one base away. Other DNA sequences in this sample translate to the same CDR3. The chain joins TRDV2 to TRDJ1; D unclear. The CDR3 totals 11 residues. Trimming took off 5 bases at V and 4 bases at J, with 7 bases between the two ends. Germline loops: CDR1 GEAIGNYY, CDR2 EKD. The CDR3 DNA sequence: TGTGCCTGTGCTGCTCGCGATAAACTCATCTTT. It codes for CACAARDKLIF.

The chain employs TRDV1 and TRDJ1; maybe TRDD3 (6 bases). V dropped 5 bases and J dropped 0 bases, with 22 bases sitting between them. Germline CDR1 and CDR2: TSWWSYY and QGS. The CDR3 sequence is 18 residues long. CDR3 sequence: CALGCLRPGVPYTDKLIF. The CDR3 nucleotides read TGTGCTCTTGGGTGTCTTCGTCCTGGGGTCCCGTACACCGATAAACTCATCTTT.

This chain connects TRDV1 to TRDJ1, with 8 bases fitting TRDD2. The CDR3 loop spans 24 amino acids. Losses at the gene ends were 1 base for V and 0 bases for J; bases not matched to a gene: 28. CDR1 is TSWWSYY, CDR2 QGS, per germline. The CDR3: CALGERAASYPARSYSVYTDKLIF. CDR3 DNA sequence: TGTGCTCTTGGGGAACGAGCCGCTTCCTACCCGGCCCGGTCCTATTCGGTCTACACCGATAAACTCATCTTT.

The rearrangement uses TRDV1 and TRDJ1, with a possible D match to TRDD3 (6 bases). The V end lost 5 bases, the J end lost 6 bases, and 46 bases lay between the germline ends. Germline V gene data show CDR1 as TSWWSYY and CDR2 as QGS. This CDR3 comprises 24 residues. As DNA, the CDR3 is TGTGCTCTTGGGCATCCCGAATCCTTCTCCCCCGCTGGGCCATACTGGGCGAGCGCTCATAAACTCATCTTT. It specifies CALGHPESFSPAGPYWASAHKLIF.

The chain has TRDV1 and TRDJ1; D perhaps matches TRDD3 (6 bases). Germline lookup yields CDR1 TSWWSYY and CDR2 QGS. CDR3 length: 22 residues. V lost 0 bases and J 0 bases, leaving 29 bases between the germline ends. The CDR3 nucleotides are TGTGCTCTTGGGGAACTTCTGACTTATGTCCGTTTGGGGGGTTCTTACACCGATAAACTCATCTTT. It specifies CALGELLTYVRLGGSYTDKLIF.

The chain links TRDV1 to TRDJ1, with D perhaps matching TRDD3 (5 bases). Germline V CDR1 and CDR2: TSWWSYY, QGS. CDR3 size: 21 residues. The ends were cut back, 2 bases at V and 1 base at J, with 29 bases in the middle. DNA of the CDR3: TGTGCTCTTGGGGAATATCGAGGGTACTGGCCGCCGAGGTTCGTCACCGATAAACTCATCTTT. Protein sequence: CALGEYRGYWPPRFVTDKLIF.

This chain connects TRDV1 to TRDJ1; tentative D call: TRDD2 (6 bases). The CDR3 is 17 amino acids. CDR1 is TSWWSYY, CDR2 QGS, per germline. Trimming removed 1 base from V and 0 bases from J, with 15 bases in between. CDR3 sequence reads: CALGEPPSDSYTDKLIF. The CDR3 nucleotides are TGTGCTCTTGGGGAACCCCCTTCCGATTCGTACACCGATAAACTCATCTTT.

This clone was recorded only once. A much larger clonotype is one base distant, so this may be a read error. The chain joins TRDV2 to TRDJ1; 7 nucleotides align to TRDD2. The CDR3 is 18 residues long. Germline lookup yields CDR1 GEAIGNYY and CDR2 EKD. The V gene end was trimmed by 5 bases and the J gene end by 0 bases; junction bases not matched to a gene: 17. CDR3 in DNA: TGTGCCTGTGCCAGCCCGTTCCTACCGAACCCAGACACCGATAAACTCATCTTT. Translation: CACASPFLPNPDTDKLIF.

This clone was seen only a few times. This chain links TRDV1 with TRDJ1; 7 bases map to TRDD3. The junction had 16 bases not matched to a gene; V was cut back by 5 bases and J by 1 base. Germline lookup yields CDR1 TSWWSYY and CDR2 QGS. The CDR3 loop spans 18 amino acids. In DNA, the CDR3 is TGTGCTCTTGGGCCCCCATTTCCTGTCTGGGGGTTCACCGATAAACTCATCTTT. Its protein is CALGPPFPVWGFTDKLIF.

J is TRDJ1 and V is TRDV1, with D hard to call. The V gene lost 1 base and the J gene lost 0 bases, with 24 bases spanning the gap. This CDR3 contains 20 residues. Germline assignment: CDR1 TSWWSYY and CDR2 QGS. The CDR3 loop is CALGEQSLSMSPEYTDKLIF. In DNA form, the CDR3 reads TGTGCTCTTGGGGAACAGTCTCTGTCGATGTCGCCCGAGTACACCGATAAACTCATCTTT.

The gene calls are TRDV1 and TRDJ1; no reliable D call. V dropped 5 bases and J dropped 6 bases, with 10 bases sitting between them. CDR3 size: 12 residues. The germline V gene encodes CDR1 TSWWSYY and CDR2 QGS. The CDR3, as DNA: TGTGCTCTTGGGACCCCGCGGTATAAACTCATCTTT. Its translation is CALGTPRYKLIF.

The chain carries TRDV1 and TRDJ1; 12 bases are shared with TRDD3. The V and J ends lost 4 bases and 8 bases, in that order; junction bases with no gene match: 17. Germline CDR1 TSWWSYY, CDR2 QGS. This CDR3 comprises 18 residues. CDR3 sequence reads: CALGGPLVYPWGIRKLIF. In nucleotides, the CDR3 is TGTGCTCTTGGGGGACCCCTCGTCTATCCCTGGGGGATACGGAAACTCATCTTT.

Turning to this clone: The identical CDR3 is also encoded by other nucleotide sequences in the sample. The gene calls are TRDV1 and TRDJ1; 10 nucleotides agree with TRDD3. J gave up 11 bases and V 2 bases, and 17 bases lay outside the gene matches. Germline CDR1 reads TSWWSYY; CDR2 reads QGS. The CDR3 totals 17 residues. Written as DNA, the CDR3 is TGTGCTCTTGGGGAAGGCCCTGGGGGATATCTGCACTCCCCCCTCATCTTT. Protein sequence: CALGEGPGGYLHSPLIF.

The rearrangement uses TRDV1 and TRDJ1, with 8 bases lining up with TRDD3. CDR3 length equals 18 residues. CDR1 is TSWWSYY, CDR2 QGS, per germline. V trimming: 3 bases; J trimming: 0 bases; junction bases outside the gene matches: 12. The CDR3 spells CALGEFAGGTKYTDKLIF. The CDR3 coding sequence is TGTGCTCTTGGGGAGTTCGCTGGGGGAACCAAGTACACCGATAAACTCATCTTT.

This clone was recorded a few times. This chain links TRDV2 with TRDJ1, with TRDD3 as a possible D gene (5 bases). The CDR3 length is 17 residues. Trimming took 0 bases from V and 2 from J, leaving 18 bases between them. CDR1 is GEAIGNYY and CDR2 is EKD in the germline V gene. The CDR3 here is CACDTAQGGGRTDKLIF. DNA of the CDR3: TGTGCCTGTGACACCGCCCAGGGGGGTGGGAGGACCGATAAACTCATCTTT.

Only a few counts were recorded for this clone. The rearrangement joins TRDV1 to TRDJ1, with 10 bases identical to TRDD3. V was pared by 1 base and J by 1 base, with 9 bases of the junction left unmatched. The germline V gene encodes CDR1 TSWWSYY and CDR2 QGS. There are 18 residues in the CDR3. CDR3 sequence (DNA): TGTGCTCTTGGGGAACCTTGGCCCGGGGGATACGTCACCGATAAACTCATCTTT. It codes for CALGEPWPGGYVTDKLIF.

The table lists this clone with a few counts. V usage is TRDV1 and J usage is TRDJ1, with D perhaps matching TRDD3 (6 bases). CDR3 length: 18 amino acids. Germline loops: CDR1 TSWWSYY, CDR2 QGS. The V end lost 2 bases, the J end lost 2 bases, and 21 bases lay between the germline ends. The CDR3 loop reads CALGEVRTWVLGTDKLIF. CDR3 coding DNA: TGTGCTCTTGGGGAAGTGAGAACCTGGGTACTGGGTACCGATAAACTCATCTTT.

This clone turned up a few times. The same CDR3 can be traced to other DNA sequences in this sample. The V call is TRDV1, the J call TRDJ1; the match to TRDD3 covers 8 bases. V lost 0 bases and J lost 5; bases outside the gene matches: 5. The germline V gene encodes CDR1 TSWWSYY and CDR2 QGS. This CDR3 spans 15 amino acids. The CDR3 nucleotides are TGTGCTCTTGGGGAACTGGGGGATAAGGGGGATAAACTCATCTTT. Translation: CALGELGDKGDKLIF.

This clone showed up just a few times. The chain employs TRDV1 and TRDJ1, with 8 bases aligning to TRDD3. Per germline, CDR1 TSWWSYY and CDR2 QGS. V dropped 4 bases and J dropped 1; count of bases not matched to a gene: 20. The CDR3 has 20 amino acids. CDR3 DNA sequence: TGTGCTCTTGGGGCCCCGACCCCTATTCCCCGCTGGGGGACCACCGATAAACTCATCTTT. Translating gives CALGAPTPIPRWGTTDKLIF.

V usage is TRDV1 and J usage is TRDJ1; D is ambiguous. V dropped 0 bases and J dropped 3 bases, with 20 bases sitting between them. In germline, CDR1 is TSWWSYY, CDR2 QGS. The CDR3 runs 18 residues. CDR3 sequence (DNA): TGTGCTCTTGGGGAACTCCGGCGTAGCTACCCCGGGTCCGATAAACTCATCTTT. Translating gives CALGELRRSYPGSDKLIF.